This paragraph covers one T cell receptor (beta chain) sequence. Antigen: not known. Other DNA sequences in this sample translate to the same CDR3. Positively selected for CCR7, the CD45RO-negative cells used as naive CD8 cells excluded terminally differentiated effector memory CD45RA+ cells. Repertoires were generated with immunoSEQ multiplex PCR, while TCRdb's copy carries only in-frame clones and drops some. The repertoire includes 2 million to 2.5 million clones, 93% of them detected once, and under 2% sits in the top ten. This specimen comes from a study of shared clonotypes between healthy human individuals. Germline V gene data show CDR1 as MDHEN and CDR2 as SYDVKM. The CDR3 is made up of 11 amino acids. Trimming removed 5 bases from V and 8 bases from J, with 7 bases in between. Study observations and caveats: All-four-donor shared clonotypes had higher generation probabilities than non-shared clonotypes did.

The receptor comes from a man between 18 and 35 years old in good health. Some clones in this sample may be carry-over from other donors' samples. Sequenced sample: naive CD8+ T cells from PBMCs. V is TRBV28 and J is TRBJ2-1; no definite D call. The CDR3 region is CASSPLDEQFF. The CDR3 nucleotides read TGTGCCAGCAGTCCCCTTGATGAGCAGTTCTTC.